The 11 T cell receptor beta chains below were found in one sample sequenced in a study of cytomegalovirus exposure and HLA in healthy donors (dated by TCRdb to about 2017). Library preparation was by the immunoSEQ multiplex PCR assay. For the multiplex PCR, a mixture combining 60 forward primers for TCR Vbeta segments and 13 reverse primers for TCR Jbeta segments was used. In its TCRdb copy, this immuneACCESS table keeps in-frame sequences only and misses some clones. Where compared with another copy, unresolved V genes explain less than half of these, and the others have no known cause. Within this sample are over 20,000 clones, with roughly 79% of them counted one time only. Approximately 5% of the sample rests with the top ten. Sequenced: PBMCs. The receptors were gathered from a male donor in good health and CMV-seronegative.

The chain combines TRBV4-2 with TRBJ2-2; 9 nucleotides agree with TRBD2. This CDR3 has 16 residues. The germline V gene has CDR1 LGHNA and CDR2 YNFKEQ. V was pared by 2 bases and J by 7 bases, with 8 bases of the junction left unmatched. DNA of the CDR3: TGTGCCAGCAGCCAATATCATAGCGGGAGTGTCGGGGAGCTGTTTTTT. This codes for CASSQYHSGSVGELFF.

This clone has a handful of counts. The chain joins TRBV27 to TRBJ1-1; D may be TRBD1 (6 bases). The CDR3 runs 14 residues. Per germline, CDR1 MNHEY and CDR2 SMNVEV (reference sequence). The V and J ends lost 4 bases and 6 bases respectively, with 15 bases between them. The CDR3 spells CASSWMGAAAEAFF. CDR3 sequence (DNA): TGTGCCAGCAGTTGGATGGGGGCGGCGGCTGAAGCTTTCTTT.

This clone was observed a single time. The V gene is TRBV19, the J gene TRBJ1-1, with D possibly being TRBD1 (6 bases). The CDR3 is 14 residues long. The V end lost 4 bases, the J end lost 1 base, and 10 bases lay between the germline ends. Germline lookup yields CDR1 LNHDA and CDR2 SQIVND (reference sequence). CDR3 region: CASSSWTANTEAFF. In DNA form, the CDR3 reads TGTGCCAGTAGTAGCTGGACAGCGAACACTGAAGCTTTCTTT.

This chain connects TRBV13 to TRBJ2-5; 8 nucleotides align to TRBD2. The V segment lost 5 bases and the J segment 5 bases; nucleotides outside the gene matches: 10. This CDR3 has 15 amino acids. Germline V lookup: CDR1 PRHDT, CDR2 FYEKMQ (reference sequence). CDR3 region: CASSPKREGRETQYF. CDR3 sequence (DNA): TGTGCCAGCAGCCCGAAACGGGAGGGCCGGGAGACCCAGTACTTC. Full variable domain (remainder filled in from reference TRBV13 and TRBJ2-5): AAGVIQSPRHLIKEKRETATLKCYPIPRHDTVYWYQQGPGQDPQFLISFYEKMQSDKGSIPDRFSAQQFSDYHSELNMSSLELGDSALYFCASSPKREGRETQYFGPGTRLLVL.

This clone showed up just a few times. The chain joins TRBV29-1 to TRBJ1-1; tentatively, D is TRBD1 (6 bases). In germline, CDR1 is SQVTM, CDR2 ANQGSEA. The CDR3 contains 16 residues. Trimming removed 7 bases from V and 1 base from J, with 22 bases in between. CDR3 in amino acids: CSADPPTGITNTEAFF. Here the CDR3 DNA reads TGCAGCGCCGACCCCCCGACAGGAATAACGAACACTGAAGCTTTCTTT.

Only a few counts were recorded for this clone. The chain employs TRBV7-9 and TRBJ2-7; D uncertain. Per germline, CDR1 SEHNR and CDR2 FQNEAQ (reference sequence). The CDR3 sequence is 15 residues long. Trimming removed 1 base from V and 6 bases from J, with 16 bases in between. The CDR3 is CASSLEGGKEGEQYF. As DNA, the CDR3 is TGTGCCAGCAGCTTAGAAGGCGGCAAGGAAGGCGAGCAGTACTTC. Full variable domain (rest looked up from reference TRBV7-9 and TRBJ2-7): DTGVSQNPRHKITKRGQNVTFRCDPISEHNRLYWYRQTLGQGPEFLTYFQNEAQLEKSRLLSDRFSAERPKGSFSTLEIQRTEQGDSAMYLCASSLEGGKEGEQYFGPGTRLTVT.

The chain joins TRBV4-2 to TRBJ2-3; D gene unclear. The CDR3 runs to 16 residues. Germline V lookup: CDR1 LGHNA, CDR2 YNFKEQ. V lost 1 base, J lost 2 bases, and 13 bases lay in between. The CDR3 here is CASSQVATTPTDTQYF. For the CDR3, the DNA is TGTGCCAGCAGCCAAGTAGCTACAACCCCCACAGATACGCAGTATTTT.

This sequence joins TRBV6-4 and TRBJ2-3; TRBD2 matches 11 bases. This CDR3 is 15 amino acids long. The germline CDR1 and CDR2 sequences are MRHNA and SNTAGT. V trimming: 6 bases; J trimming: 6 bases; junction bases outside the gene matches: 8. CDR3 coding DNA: TGTGCCAGCAGCGATAAGACTAGCGGGGCGGATACGCAGTATTTT. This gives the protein CASSDKTSGADTQYF.

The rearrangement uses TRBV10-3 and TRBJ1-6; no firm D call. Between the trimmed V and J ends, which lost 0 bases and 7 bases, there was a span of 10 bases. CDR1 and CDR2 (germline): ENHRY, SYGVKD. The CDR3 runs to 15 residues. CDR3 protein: CAISESDGENSPLHF. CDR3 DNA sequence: TGTGCCATCAGTGAGTCAGACGGGGAGAATTCACCCCTCCACTTT.

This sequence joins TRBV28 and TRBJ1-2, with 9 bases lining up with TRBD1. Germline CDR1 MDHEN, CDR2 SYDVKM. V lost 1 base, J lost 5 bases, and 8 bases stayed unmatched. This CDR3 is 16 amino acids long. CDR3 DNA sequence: TGTGCCAGCAGTTTATCTGGACAGGGGAAGGGGTATGGCTACACCTTC. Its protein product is CASSLSGQGKGYGYTF.

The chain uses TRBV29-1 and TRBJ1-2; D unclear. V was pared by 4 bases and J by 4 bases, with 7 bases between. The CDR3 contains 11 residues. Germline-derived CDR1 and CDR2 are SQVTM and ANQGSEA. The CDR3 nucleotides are TGCAGCGTTGCACAGTCCTATGGCTACACCTTC. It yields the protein CSVAQSYGYTF.